This T cell receptor beta chain was sequenced in a study of T cell clonality in common variable immunodeficiency. The data were produced by immunoSEQ multiplex PCR, yet TCRdb's version contains in-frame clones alone and is incomplete. The sample gives some 44,000 clones, none seen only once, and the top ten clones hold around 9.3%. This clone came up many times. Read sequence stops 3 residues before the CDR3 end, and the germline J gene provides the missing end. V was clipped by 4 bases and J by 1 base; unmatched bases: 6. Germline V lookup: CDR1 KGHSH, CDR2 LQKENI. This CDR3 region has 16 residues. The chain uses TRBV18 and TRBJ1-5; TRBD1 matches at 8 bases. The specimen was peripheral blood mononuclear cells. The source is a person aged 18 to 70 in good health. The DNA read from the CDR3 is TGTGCCAGCTCACAAACCGGGACAGGAAGCAATCAGCCC. Protein sequence: CASSQTGTGSNQP. In full, the CDR3 reads CASSQTGTGSNQPQHF.